These 15 T cell receptor beta chains were all obtained from the same sample, sequenced in a study of blood T cell repertoires in COVID-19. Assay: immunoSEQ multiplex PCR; the TCRdb copy retains only in-frame clones and omits some. The sample contains about 400,000 clones, roughly 89% of which appear only once. Sequenced sample: peripheral blood. The origin of the receptors is a woman in her twenties or thirties with active or convalescent COVID-19.

The gene calls are TRBV3-1 (or the pseudogene TRBV3-2) and TRBJ1-3; possibly TRBD1 for D (5 bases). Trimming took off 0 bases at V and 0 bases at J, with 15 bases between the two ends. This CDR3 has 18 amino acids. The germline gives CDR1 LGHDT, CDR2 YNNKEL (reference sequence). CDR3 sequence (DNA): TGTGCCAGCAGCCAAGAGGGGGGGACGGGGAGCTCTGGAAACACCATATATTTT. It is translated as CASSQEGGTGSSGNTIYF.

V is TRBV2 and J is TRBJ1-1; 7 bases agree with TRBD1. Germline trimming cut 8 bases from V and 5 bases from J; bases unmatched to any gene: 5. CDR1 is SNHLY, CDR2 FYNNEI, per germline. The CDR3 is 12 amino acids. This CDR3 reads CASAGGRTEAFF. In nucleotides, the CDR3 is TGTGCCAGCGCAGGGGGGAGGACTGAAGCTTTCTTT.

This chain connects TRBV19 to TRBJ2-3; the match to TRBD1 covers 7 bases. The CDR3 contains 14 residues. Germline CDR1 is LNHDA and CDR2 is SQIVND (reference sequence). V lost 5 bases and J lost 5; bases outside the gene matches: 7. CDR3 nucleotide sequence: TGTGCCAGTAGTCCGACAGGGTCTGAAGATACGCAGTATTTT. As protein: CASSPTGSEDTQYF.

A word on this clone: Other DNA sequences of this sample code for an identical CDR3. The V and J genes are TRBV18 and TRBJ2-7; 9 nucleotides align to TRBD1. The ends lost 6 bases at V and 1 base at J; junction bases unmatched: 4. CDR1 is KGHSH, CDR2 LQKENI, per germline. The CDR3 has 14 amino acids. CDR3 amino acids: CASSPTGGSYEQYF. CDR3 in DNA: TGTGCCAGCTCTCCGACAGGGGGTTCCTACGAGCAGTACTTC.

J is TRBJ1-1 and V is TRBV12-3 or TRBV12-4, with 8 bases lining up with TRBD1. CDR3 length equals 13 residues. Trimming at V came to 3 bases and at J to 3 bases, leaving 0 bases not matched to a gene. CDR3 sequence reads: CASSFRGHTEAFF. The CDR3 region has the DNA TGTGCCAGCAGTTTCAGGGGGCACACTGAAGCTTTCTTT.

This chain uses TRBV5-5 with TRBJ2-2; no firm D call. Germline V gene lookup returns CDR1 SGHKS and CDR2 YYEKEE (reference sequence). Trimming took 0 bases from V and 0 from J, leaving 9 bases between them. This CDR3 comprises 16 residues. The CDR3 bases are TGTGCCAGCAGCTTGGACAGAGTCTCGAACACCGGGGAGCTGTTTTTT. Translation: CASSLDRVSNTGELFF.

This sequence joins TRBV7-6 and TRBJ2-5; TRBD2 agrees at 10 bases. The V and J ends lost 4 bases and 1 base, in that order; junction bases with no gene match: 15. Germline CDR1 is SGHVS and CDR2 is FNYEAQ. This CDR3 region has 19 residues. CDR3 in DNA: TGTGCCAGCAGCTCCCTCCCGATTCGGACTAGCGGAACCCAAGAGACCCAGTACTTC. Its protein product is CASSSLPIRTSGTQETQYF.

The V gene is TRBV19, the J gene TRBJ1-2, with D perhaps TRBD1 (5 bases). CDR3 size: 12 residues. Germline values: CDR1 LNHDA, CDR2 SQIVND (reference sequence). Trimming shortened V by 4 bases and J by 8 bases, and 11 bases separated the two germline ends. CDR3 protein: CASSTSGSGYTF. The CDR3 region has the DNA TGTGCCAGTAGTACCTCAGGGTCCGGCTACACCTTC.

The chain combines TRBV6-5 with TRBJ2-2, with D perhaps matching TRBD2 (5 bases). CDR1 is MNHEY and CDR2 is SVGAGI in the germline V gene. CDR3 length: 14 amino acids. CDR3 region: CASSERLTPGELFF. The CDR3 DNA sequence: TGTGCATCAAGCGAGCGGCTGACCCCCGGGGAGCTGTTTTTT.

V gene TRBV24-1 combines with J gene TRBJ2-3, with 7 bases matching TRBD2. From germline, CDR1 is KGHDR and CDR2 SFDVKD. The CDR3 loop spans 17 amino acids. With 5 bases clipped from V and 6 bases from J, the junction kept 16 bases outside the gene matches. CDR3 residues: CATSGSKGGGKGDTQYF. The CDR3 DNA sequence: TGTGCCACCAGTGGGTCTAAGGGCGGGGGTAAGGGGGATACGCAGTATTTT.

In DNA form, the CDR3 reads TGTGCCAGCAGCTTAGTAATTGGCGGGACTAGCTCCTACAATGAGCAGTTCTTC. It yields the protein CASSLVIGGTSSYNEQFF. The V gene is TRBV7-6, the J gene TRBJ2-1; TRBD2 aligns across 8 bases. This CDR3 comprises 18 residues. Germline CDR1 reads SGHVS; CDR2 reads FNYEAQ. V lost 1 base and J lost 0; bases outside the gene matches: 8.

The chain employs TRBV6-5 and TRBJ1-2, with D unclear. Per the germline V gene, CDR1 is MNHEY and CDR2 is SVGAGI. This CDR3 is 16 amino acids long. Trimming took off 0 bases at V and 3 bases at J, with 14 bases between the two ends. In DNA, the CDR3 is TGTGCCAGCAGTTACTCGGAGACCTCCTCGGACTATGGCTACACCTTC. Translation gives CASSYSETSSDYGYTF.

The V call is TRBV15, the J call TRBJ1-3; D unclear. Germline V gene lookup returns CDR1 LNHNV and CDR2 YYDKDF (reference sequence). Trimming pared 1 base from V and 2 bases from J, leaving 15 bases between. The CDR3 spans 17 residues. The CDR3 sequence: CATSRVSTSLPGNTIYF. CDR3 bases: TGTGCCACCAGCAGAGTTAGTACGTCCTTGCCTGGAAACACCATATATTTT. The full variable domain, completed using reference TRBV15 and TRBJ1-3, is DAMVIQNPRYQVTQFGKPVTLSCSQTLNHNVMYWYQQKSSQAPKLLFHYYDKDFNNEADTPDNFQSRRPNTSFCFLDIRSPGLGDTAMYLCATSRVSTSLPGNTIYFGEGSWLTVV.

The rearrangement joins TRBV5-1 to TRBJ2-2; D unresolved. V lost 0 bases and J lost 8, with 11 bases in between. This CDR3 has 14 residues. Germline V gene data show CDR1 as SGHRS and CDR2 as YFSETQ. The CDR3 DNA sequence: TGCGCCAGCAGCTTGGCCCCTCCAGTAGGGGAGCTGTTTTTT. The encoded protein is CASSLAPPVGELFF. Looking up the rest from reference TRBV5-1 and TRBJ2-2 gives the full variable domain: KAGVTQTPRYLIKTRGQQVTLSCSPISGHRSVSWYQQTPGQGLQFLFEYFSETQRNKGNFPGRFSGRQFSNSRSEMNVSTLELGDSALYLCASSLAPPVGELFFGEGSRLTVL.

The chain employs TRBV7-8 and TRBJ2-7; no firm D call. CDR3 length equals 14 residues. V was cut by 5 bases and J by 0 bases, with 11 bases left in between. The germline gives CDR1 SGHVS, CDR2 FQNEAQ. DNA for the CDR3: TGTGCCAGCAGCACCACGGGTGGCTCCTACGAGCAGTACTTC. Protein product: CASSTTGGSYEQYF. Full variable domain (outside the CDR3, taken from reference TRBV7-8 and TRBJ2-7): GAGVSQSPRYKVAKRGQDVALRCDPISGHVSLFWYQQALGQGPEFLTYFQNEAQLDKSGLPSDRFFAERPEGSVSTLKIQRTQQEDSAVYLCASSTTGGSYEQYFGPGTRLTVT.